These 16 T cell receptor beta chains came from one sample sequenced in a study of blood T cell repertoires in COVID-19. Assay: immunoSEQ multiplex PCR; the TCRdb copy retains only in-frame clones and omits some. The sample yields around 130,000 clones, around 80% seen once. The sample was PBMCs or T cells enriched from blood (not recorded which). The receptors originated from a man between 40 and 49 years old with acute COVID-19.

DNA for the CDR3: TGTGCCAGCACCAGGGTTACCTACGAGCAGTACTTC. Translation: CASTRVTYEQYF. The gene calls are TRBV28 and TRBJ2-7; weak D call: TRBD1 (5 bases). The germline V gene encodes CDR1 MDHEN and CDR2 SYDVKM. V was shortened by 7 bases and J by 2 bases, with 9 bases between the two germline ends. This CDR3 region has 12 residues. Supplemented by reference TRBV28 and TRBJ2-7, the full variable domain reads DVKVTQSSRYLVKRTGEKVFLECVQDMDHENMFWYRQDPGLGLRLIYFSYDVKMKEKGDIPEGYSVSREKKERFSLILESASTNQTSMYLCASTRVTYEQYFGPGTRLTVT.

The CDR3 loop is CASSLEQRDTEAFF. CDR3 in DNA: TGTGCCAGCAGCTTGGAGCAGCGGGACACTGAAGCTTTCTTT. V is TRBV5-6 and J is TRBJ1-1, with D hard to call. The CDR3 sequence is 14 residues long. V lost 0 bases and J 3 bases, leaving 9 bases between the germline ends. Germline V CDR1 and CDR2: SGHDT, YYEEEE.

This chain connects TRBV24-1 to TRBJ2-1; 12 bases map to TRBD2. J gave up 15 bases and V 3 bases, and 8 bases lay outside the gene matches. This CDR3 has 14 amino acids. Germline V gene sequence: CDR1 KGHDR, CDR2 SFDVKD. CDR3 nucleotides: TGTGCCACCAGTGATAGTCCTAGCGGGAGGGGAGGGTTCTTC. Translation: CATSDSPSGRGGFF.

The rearrangement links TRBV30 to TRBJ2-5, with 7 bases aligning to TRBD1. Germline V gene data show CDR1 as GTSNPN and CDR2 as SVGIG (reference sequence). CDR3 size: 13 residues. The V segment lost 5 bases and the J segment 5 bases; nucleotides outside the gene matches: 8. This CDR3 is CAWGTDRRETQYF. The CDR3 DNA reads as TGTGCCTGGGGAACGGACAGGCGGGAGACCCAGTACTTC.

V usage is TRBV5-1 and J usage is TRBJ2-5; TRBD2 aligns across 8 bases. The CDR3 is 14 amino acids. Germline CDR1 SGHRS, CDR2 YFSETQ. The V gene end was trimmed by 4 bases and the J gene end by 5 bases; junction bases not matched to a gene: 7. The CDR3 spells CASSELAGLETQYF. The DNA of the CDR3 is TGCGCCAGCAGCGAATTAGCGGGACTGGAGACCCAGTACTTC.

The genes are TRBV27 and TRBJ2-7; tentatively, D is TRBD2 (6 bases). Germline loops: CDR1 MNHEY, CDR2 SMNVEV (reference sequence). V was shortened by 8 bases and J by 3 bases, with 14 bases between the two germline ends. The CDR3 contains 13 residues. CDR3 sequence (DNA): TGTGCCAGCTCTCGGGACTGGGGCTACGAGCAGTACTTC. Translated, it gives CASSRDWGYEQYF.

The chain has TRBV6-1 and TRBJ2-7; 9 nucleotides agree with TRBD1. The CDR3 consists of 15 residues. Germline loops: CDR1 MNHNS, CDR2 SASEGT. Trimming took 2 bases from V and 1 from J; bases not matched to a gene: 3. The CDR3 region has the DNA TGTGCCAGCAGTGAATGGGGGACAGGGTCCTACGAGCAGTACTTC. Residues: CASSEWGTGSYEQYF.

This clone appeared a single time. J is TRBJ2-1 and V is TRBV29-1, with TRBD1 matching 8 bases. Germline V gene lookup returns CDR1 SQVTM and CDR2 ANQGSEA. There are 13 residues in the CDR3. V dropped 1 base and J dropped 8; count of bases not matched to a gene: 4. The CDR3 reads CSVEVGQAYEQFF. The CDR3 coding sequence is TGCAGCGTTGAAGTGGGACAGGCTTATGAGCAGTTCTTC.

The rearrangement links TRBV6-5 to TRBJ2-2; no definite D call. The V end was cut by 6 bases, the J end by 5 bases, with 7 bases between. CDR1 is MNHEY, CDR2 SVGAGI, per germline. The CDR3 runs to 12 residues. Here the CDR3 DNA reads TGTGCCAGCAGGAGTAGAACCGGGGAGCTGTTTTTT. Translated, it gives CASRSRTGELFF.

This chain joins TRBV19 and TRBJ1-6; TRBD1 agrees at 7 bases. The germline V gene encodes CDR1 LNHDA and CDR2 SQIVND (reference sequence). The V and J ends lost 8 bases and 10 bases, in that order; junction bases with no gene match: 11. The CDR3 consists of 14 residues. This CDR3 reads CASGRRGQESPLHF. The CDR3 DNA follows: TGTGCCAGTGGGCGGAGGGGGCAGGAATCACCCCTCCACTTT.

The sample holds a few counts of this clone. V is TRBV6-5 and J is TRBJ1-1, with D maybe TRBD1 (5 bases). This CDR3 comprises 16 residues. Germline values: CDR1 MNHEY, CDR2 SVGAGI. Deletions cut 0 bases from V and 4 bases from J, with 15 bases between. In nucleotides, the CDR3 is TGTGCCAGCAGTTACTCGGTAGGCGCGGGGGGCACTGAAGCTTTCTTT. Translation: CASSYSVGAGGTEAFF.

This clone was recorded only once. V is TRBV30 and J is TRBJ1-2; TRBD1 matches at 7 bases. J lost 8 bases, V lost 0 bases, and 9 bases had no gene match. The CDR3 length is 14 residues. Germline V lookup: CDR1 GTSNPN, CDR2 SVGIG (reference sequence). The CDR3 spells CAWSVTGAGGGYTF. CDR3 bases: TGTGCCTGGAGTGTAACGGGGGCAGGGGGAGGCTACACCTTC.

J is TRBJ2-1 and V is TRBV5-1; TRBD2 matches 13 bases. The CDR3 is 15 residues long. Per germline, CDR1 SGHRS and CDR2 YFSETQ. Trimming removed 3 bases from V and 8 bases from J; junction bases left unmatched: 5. CDR3 bases: TGCGCCAGCAGCTACTGGACTAGCGGGAGCGATGAGCAGTTCTTC. Protein sequence: CASSYWTSGSDEQFF.

The V and J genes are TRBV27 and TRBJ2-5, with D unresolved. CDR1 is MNHEY, CDR2 SMNVEV, per germline (reference sequence). CDR3 length: 14 amino acids. The V gene lost 2 bases and the J gene lost 5 bases, with 12 bases spanning the gap. The CDR3 here is CASSLLAAQETQYF. The CDR3 region has the DNA TGTGCCAGCAGTTTACTGGCCGCCCAGGAGACCCAGTACTTC.

This sequence joins TRBV5-1 and TRBJ1-5; TRBD1 matches 8 bases. Per the germline V gene, CDR1 is SGHRS and CDR2 is YFSETQ. V gave up 3 bases and J gave up 7 bases; unmatched junction bases: 15. The CDR3 is 17 amino acids. In DNA form, the CDR3 reads TGCGCCAGCAGCTCCACCCCATCAAGACAGGGGAGGCAGCCCCAGCATTTT. Its translation: CASSSTPSRQGRQPQHF. The whole variable domain, filled in from reference TRBV5-1 and TRBJ1-5, reads KAGVTQTPRYLIKTRGQQVTLSCSPISGHRSVSWYQQTPGQGLQFLFEYFSETQRNKGNFPGRFSGRQFSNSRSEMNVSTLELGDSALYLCASSSTPSRQGRQPQHFGDGTRLSIL.

V usage is TRBV6-5 and J usage is TRBJ2-4; D uncertain. The CDR3 has 15 residues. With 2 bases removed from V and 0 bases from J, the gap between germline ends came to 8 bases. Germline V gives CDR1 MNHEY, CDR2 SVGAGI. The DNA of the CDR3 is TGTGCCAGCAGTTACGACCGACTAGCCAAAAACATTCAGTACTTC. This translates into CASSYDRLAKNIQYF.